Sequencing of this T cell receptor beta chain was carried out in a study of CD8+CD57+ T cells in acquired aplastic anemia. The V end lost 0 bases, the J end lost 4 bases, and 22 bases lay between the germline ends. Germline V gene sequence: CDR1 SEHNR, CDR2 FQNEAQ (reference sequence). The CDR3 is 18 residues long. Genomic DNA acted as the template from which TCR beta VDJ combination and CDR3 sequence profiling were carried out. TCRdb itself ran the reads through MiXCR, one entry per CDR3 protein. The profile shows roughly 250,000 distinct CDR3 sequences, 70% to 85% of them singletons. Regarding this clonotype: The antigen remains undetermined.

Findings and caveats of the study: Patients and controls had CD8+ Simpson's diversity values that were not significantly distinct. Patients and controls shared under 35 CD8+ CDR3 sequences, which appeared highly expressed in patients and within their immunodominant clones.

Selection for sequencing was limited to patients who had shown CD8+CD57+ cell expansion by flow cytometry. None of the patients had been given any therapy when their blood was sampled. This chain joins TRBV7-9 and TRBJ2-7; D may be TRBD2 (6 bases). Sequenced input: sorted CD4+, CD8+, or CD8+CD57+ T cells (not recorded which) from PBMCs. The sequence was collected from a human donor with aplastic anemia. The CDR3 loop reads CASSLAGGPAAQYYEQYV. In nucleotides, the CDR3 is TGTGCCAGCAGCTTAGCGGGAGGTCCCGCAGCGCAGTATTACGAGCAGTACGTC.